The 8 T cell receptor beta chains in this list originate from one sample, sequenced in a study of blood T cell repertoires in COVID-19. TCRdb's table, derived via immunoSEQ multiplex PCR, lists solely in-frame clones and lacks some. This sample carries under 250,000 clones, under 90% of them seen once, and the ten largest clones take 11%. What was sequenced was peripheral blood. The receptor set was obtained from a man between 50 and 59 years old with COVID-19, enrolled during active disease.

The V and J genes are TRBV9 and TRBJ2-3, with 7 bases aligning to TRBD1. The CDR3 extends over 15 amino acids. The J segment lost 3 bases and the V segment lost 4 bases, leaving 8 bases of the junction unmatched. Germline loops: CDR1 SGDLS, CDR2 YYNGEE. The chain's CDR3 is CASSFHRGTTDTQYF. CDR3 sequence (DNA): TGTGCCAGCAGCTTTCACAGGGGAACGACAGATACGCAGTATTTT.

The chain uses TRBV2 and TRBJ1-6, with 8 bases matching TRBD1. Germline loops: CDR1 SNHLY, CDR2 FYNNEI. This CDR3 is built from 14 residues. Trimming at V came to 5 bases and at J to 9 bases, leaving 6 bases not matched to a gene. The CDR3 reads CASSPQGAGSPLHF. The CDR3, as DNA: TGTGCCAGCAGTCCTCAGGGGGCCGGTTCACCCCTCCACTTT.

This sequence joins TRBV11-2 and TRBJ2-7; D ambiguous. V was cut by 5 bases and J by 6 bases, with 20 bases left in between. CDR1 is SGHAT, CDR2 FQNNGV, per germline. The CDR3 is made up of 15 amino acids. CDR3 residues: CASSPSFSPGLEQYF. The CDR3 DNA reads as TGTGCCAGCAGCCCTAGTTTCAGTCCTGGTCTCGAGCAGTACTTC.

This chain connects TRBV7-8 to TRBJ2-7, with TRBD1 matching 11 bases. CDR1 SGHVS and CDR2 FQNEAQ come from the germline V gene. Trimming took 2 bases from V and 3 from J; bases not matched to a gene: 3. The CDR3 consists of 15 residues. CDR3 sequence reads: CASSLSGTGGYEQYF. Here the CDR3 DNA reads TGTGCCAGCAGCTTATCTGGGACAGGGGGCTACGAGCAGTACTTC.

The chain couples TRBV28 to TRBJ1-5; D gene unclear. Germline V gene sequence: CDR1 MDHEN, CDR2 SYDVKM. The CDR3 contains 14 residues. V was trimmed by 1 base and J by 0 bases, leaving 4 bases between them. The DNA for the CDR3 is TGTGCCAGCAGTTTATCCCATAGCAATCAGCCCCAGCATTTT. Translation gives CASSLSHSNQPQHF.

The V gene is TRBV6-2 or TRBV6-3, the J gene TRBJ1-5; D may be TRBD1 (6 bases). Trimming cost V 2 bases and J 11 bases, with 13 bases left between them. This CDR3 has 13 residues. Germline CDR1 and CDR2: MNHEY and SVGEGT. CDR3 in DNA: TGTGCCAGCAGTTACGACAAGGGGGAAGCCCAGCATTTT. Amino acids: CASSYDKGEAQHF.

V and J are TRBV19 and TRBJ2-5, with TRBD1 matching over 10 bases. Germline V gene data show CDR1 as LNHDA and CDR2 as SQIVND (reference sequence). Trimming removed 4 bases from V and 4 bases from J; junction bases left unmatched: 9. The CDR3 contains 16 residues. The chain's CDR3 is CASSRGTGAFGETQYF. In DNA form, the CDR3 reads TGTGCCAGTAGTAGAGGGACAGGGGCCTTTGGAGAGACCCAGTACTTC.

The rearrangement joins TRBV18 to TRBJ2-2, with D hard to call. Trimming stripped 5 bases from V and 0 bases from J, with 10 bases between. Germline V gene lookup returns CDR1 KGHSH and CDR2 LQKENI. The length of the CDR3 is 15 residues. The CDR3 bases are TGTGCCAGCTCATCAACACGAACGAACACCGGGGAGCTGTTTTTT. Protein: CASSSTRTNTGELFF.